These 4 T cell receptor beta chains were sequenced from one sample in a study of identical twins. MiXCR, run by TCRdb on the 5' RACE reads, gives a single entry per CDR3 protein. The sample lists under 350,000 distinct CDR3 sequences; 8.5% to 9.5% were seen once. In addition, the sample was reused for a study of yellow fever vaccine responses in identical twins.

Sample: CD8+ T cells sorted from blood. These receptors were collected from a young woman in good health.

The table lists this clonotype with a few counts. The CDR3 DNA reads as TGCGCCAGCAGCATCACCGGACTAGCGGGGGAAACCTACGAGCAGTACTTC. Residues: CASSITGLAGETYEQYF. The chain carries TRBV5-1 and TRBJ2-7; 13 nucleotides align to TRBD2. The germline V gene has CDR1 SGHRS and CDR2 YFSETQ. J gave up 2 bases and V 4 bases, and 9 bases lay outside the gene matches. The CDR3 consists of 17 residues.

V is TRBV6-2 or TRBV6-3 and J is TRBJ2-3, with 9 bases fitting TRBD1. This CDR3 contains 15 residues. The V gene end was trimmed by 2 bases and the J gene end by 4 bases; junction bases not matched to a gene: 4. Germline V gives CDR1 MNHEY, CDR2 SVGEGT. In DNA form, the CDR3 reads TGTGCCAGCAGTTACATGGGACAGGGCCCAGATACGCAGTATTTT. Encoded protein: CASSYMGQGPDTQYF.

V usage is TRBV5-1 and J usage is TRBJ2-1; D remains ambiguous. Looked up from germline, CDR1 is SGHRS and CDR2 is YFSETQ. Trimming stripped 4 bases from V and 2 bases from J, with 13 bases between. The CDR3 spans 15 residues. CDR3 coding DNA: TGCGCCAGCAGCCCACAATATCAACCCTACAATGAGCAGTTCTTC. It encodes CASSPQYQPYNEQFF.

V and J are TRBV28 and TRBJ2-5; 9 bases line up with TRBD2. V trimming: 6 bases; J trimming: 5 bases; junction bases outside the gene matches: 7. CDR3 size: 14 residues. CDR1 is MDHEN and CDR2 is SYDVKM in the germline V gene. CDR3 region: CASRRREGRETQYF. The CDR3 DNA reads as TGTGCCAGCAGGCGGCGGGAGGGAAGGGAGACCCAGTACTTC.